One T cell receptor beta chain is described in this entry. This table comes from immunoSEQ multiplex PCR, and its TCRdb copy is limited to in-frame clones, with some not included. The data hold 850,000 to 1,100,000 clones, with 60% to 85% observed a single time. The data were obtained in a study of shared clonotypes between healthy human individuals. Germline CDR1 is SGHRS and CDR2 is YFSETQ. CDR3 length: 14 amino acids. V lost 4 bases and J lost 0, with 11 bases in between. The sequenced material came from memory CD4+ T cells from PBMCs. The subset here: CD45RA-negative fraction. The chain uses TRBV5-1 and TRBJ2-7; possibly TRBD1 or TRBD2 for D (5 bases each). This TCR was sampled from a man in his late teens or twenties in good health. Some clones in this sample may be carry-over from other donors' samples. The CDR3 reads CASSRDLDSYEQYF. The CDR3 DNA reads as TGCGCCAGCAGCCGGGACCTGGACTCCTACGAGCAGTACTTC. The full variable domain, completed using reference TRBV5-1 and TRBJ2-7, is KAGVTQTPRYLIKTRGQQVTLSCSPISGHRSVSWYQQTPGQGLQFLFEYFSETQRNKGNFPGRFSGRQFSNSRSEMNVSTLELGDSALYLCASSRDLDSYEQYFGPGTRLTVT.